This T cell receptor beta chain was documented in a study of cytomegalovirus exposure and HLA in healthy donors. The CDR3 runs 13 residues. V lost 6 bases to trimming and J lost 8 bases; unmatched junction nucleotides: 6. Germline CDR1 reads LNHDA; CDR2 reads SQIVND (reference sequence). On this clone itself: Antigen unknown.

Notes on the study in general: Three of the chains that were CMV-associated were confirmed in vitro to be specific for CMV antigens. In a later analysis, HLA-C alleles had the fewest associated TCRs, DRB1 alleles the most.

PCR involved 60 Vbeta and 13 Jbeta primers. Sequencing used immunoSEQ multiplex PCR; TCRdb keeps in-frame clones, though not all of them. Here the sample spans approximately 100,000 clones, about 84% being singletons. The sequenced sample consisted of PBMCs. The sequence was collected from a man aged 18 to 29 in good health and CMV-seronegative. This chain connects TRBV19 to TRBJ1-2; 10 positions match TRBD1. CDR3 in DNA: TGTGCCAGTAGAGGGACAGGGGAAAGGGGCTACACCTTC. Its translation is CASRGTGERGYTF. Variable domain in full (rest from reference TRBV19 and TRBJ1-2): DGGITQSPKYLFRKEGQNVTLSCEQNLNHDAMYWYRQDPGQGLRLIYYSQIVNDFQKGDIAEGYSVSREKKESFPLTVTSAQKNPTAFYLCASRGTGERGYTFGSGTRLTVV.